These 21 T cell receptor beta chains were sequenced from one sample in a study of identical twins. One entry per CDR3 protein, called by TCRdb with MiXCR from the 5' RACE reads. Among fewer than 900,000 distinct CDR3 sequences listed, roughly 18% were seen once. Another study also made use of these data, one on T cells expressing NK-cell markers.

What was sequenced was PBMCs. These receptors all come from a woman between 18 and 29 years old in good health.

V gene TRBV29-1 combines with J gene TRBJ1-2, with D maybe TRBD1 (6 bases). This CDR3 spans 11 amino acids. V lost 7 bases and J lost 7, with 13 bases in between. Germline V gene data show CDR1 as SQVTM and CDR2 as ANQGSEA. CDR3 residues: CSGTASCGYTF. CDR3 coding DNA: TGCAGCGGGACAGCTAGTTGTGGCTACACCTTC.

This clonotype was seen just once. The chain combines TRBV5-5 with TRBJ2-7; 8 bases agree with TRBD1. Germline assignment: CDR1 SGHKS and CDR2 YYEKEE (reference sequence). Trimming at V came to 4 bases and at J to 3 bases, leaving 9 bases not matched to a gene. The CDR3 length is 15 residues. CDR3 in DNA: TGTGCCAGCAGCGCCCTTGGACAGGGTCACTACGAGCAGTACTTC. This encodes CASSALGQGHYEQYF.

This clonotype was counted a few times. The CDR3 bases are TGCAGTGCTAGAGATCTAGGACGCCGGTACGAGCAGTACTTC. Its translation is CSARDLGRRYEQYF. The rearrangement links TRBV20-1 to TRBJ2-7; D is ambiguous. With 0 bases removed from V and 4 bases from J, the gap between germline ends came to 13 bases. The CDR3 is made up of 14 amino acids. Per germline, CDR1 DFQATT and CDR2 SNEGSKA (reference sequence).

This clonotype was detected a few times. The chain couples TRBV20-1 to TRBJ2-3, with 15 bases that match TRBD2. The CDR3 totals 16 residues. The J segment lost 4 bases and the V segment lost 5 bases, leaving 7 bases of the junction unmatched. The V gene's germline CDR1 is DFQATT and CDR2 SNEGSKA (reference sequence). The CDR3 DNA sequence: TGCAGTGCTGGGGGACTAGCGGGGGGAAACGCAGATACGCAGTATTTT. The encoded protein is CSAGGLAGGNADTQYF.

This clonotype has a handful of counts. The chain uses TRBV9 and TRBJ2-1, with 8 positions matching TRBD1. V trimming: 5 bases; J trimming: 8 bases; junction bases outside the gene matches: 12. Germline CDR1 is SGDLS and CDR2 is YYNGEE. This CDR3 has 15 residues. The CDR3 sequence is CASRVGTGPHHEQFF. The CDR3 region has the DNA TGTGCCAGCAGGGTCGGGACAGGCCCTCATCATGAGCAGTTCTTC.

The genes are TRBV20-1 and TRBJ2-7, with D unresolved. The germline CDR1 and CDR2 sequences are DFQATT and SNEGSKA (reference sequence). The CDR3 totals 14 residues. The germline V and J ends were trimmed by 2 bases and 0 bases, with 11 bases remaining between them. CDR3 residues: CSARWSRSSYEQYF. DNA of the CDR3: TGCAGTGCTAGATGGTCAAGGAGCTCCTACGAGCAGTACTTC.

The chain links TRBV7-9 to TRBJ1-4, with D uncertain. V was trimmed by 5 bases and J by 8 bases, leaving 6 bases between them. CDR1 is SEHNR and CDR2 is FQNEAQ in the germline V gene (reference sequence). The CDR3 sequence is 11 residues long. The CDR3 coding sequence is TGTGCCAGCAGCATCGACGAAAAACTGTTTTTT. This sequence encodes CASSIDEKLFF.

This chain joins TRBV20-1 and TRBJ2-4, with D possibly being TRBD2 (5 bases). CDR1 DFQATT and CDR2 SNEGSKA come from the germline V gene (reference sequence). Trimming removed 5 bases at V and 8 bases at J, with 25 bases between. The length of the CDR3 is 16 residues. The CDR3 DNA is TGCAGTGCTTCAGTGATCGGGCTAGCAAAAGCAGACATTCAGTACTTC. It yields the protein CSASVIGLAKADIQYF.

This clonotype was seen a single time. Given a much more abundant clone one base away, this may be a read error. The chain combines TRBV12-3 or TRBV12-4 with TRBJ2-6, with D possibly TRBD1 on 6 matching bases. This CDR3 is 15 amino acids long. The CDR3 nucleotides are TGTGCCGGCAGTTTTATGGGGGCCGGGGCCAACGTCCTGACTTTC. It yields the protein CAGSFMGAGANVLTF.

This clonotype appeared a few times. The V gene is TRBV4-3, the J gene TRBJ1-4; possibly TRBD1 for D (6 bases). CDR3 size: 16 residues. The germline V gene encodes CDR1 LGHNA and CDR2 YSLEER. Trimming left V 0 bases short and J 7 bases short, with 15 bases between. CDR3 protein: CASSQETGAGGEKLFF. The CDR3 DNA follows: TGCGCCAGCAGCCAAGAGACGGGGGCGGGAGGTGAAAAACTGTTTTTT.

This clonotype was detected a few times. This sequence joins TRBV7-9 and TRBJ2-7; no clear D gene. The CDR3 totals 12 residues. Per germline, CDR1 SEHNR and CDR2 FQNEAQ (reference sequence). Deletions cut 1 base from V and 7 bases from J, with 8 bases between. This CDR3 reads CASSLGAFEQYF. CDR3 in DNA: TGTGCCAGCAGCTTAGGGGCGTTTGAGCAGTACTTC.

A few counts support this clonotype. The chain has TRBV29-1 and TRBJ2-1; a possible D gene is TRBD2 (6 bases). Trimming took 4 bases from V and 8 from J, leaving 12 bases between them. The CDR3 length is 12 residues. Germline CDR1 reads SQVTM; CDR2 reads ANQGSEA. The CDR3 protein is CSVGFSGDEQFF. CDR3 in DNA: TGCAGCGTTGGGTTTTCGGGGGATGAGCAGTTCTTC.

The CDR3 bases are TGCGCCAGCAGCTCCCGGACAGATACCTACGAGCAGTACTTC. It yields the protein CASSSRTDTYEQYF. The genes are TRBV5-1 and TRBJ2-7, with D maybe TRBD1 (6 bases). The V end was cut by 3 bases, the J end by 2 bases, with 12 bases between. Germline values: CDR1 SGHRS, CDR2 YFSETQ. The CDR3 extends over 14 amino acids.

This sequence joins TRBV18 and TRBJ1-5, with D tentatively TRBD1 (6 bases). There are 14 residues in the CDR3. The germline V and J ends were trimmed by 4 bases and 5 bases, with 12 bases remaining between them. CDR1 and CDR2 (germline): KGHSH, LQKENI. CDR3: CASSLQTGDQPQHF. CDR3 DNA sequence: TGTGCCAGCTCACTACAGACAGGAGATCAGCCCCAGCATTTT.

Ten or more counts support this clonotype. The J gene is TRBJ1-1, the V gene TRBV12-3 or TRBV12-4, with a possible D match to TRBD1 (6 bases). The CDR3 covers 14 residues. The ends were cut back, 5 bases at V and 0 bases at J, with 10 bases in the middle. Written as DNA, the CDR3 is TGTGCCAGCAGTCATCGGACAGTGAACACTGAAGCTTTCTTT. As protein: CASSHRTVNTEAFF.

This clonotype turned up a few times. The gene calls are TRBV20-1 and TRBJ2-6; D might be TRBD2 (6 bases). V lost 3 bases and J 1 base, leaving 7 bases between the germline ends. In germline, CDR1 is DFQATT, CDR2 SNEGSKA (reference sequence). The CDR3 has 14 amino acids. The CDR3 nucleotides read TGCAGTGCTAGTGGGGGGTCTGGGGCCAACGTCCTGACTTTC. This sequence encodes CSASGGSGANVLTF.

The chain employs TRBV7-2 and TRBJ2-1; weak D call: TRBD2 (6 bases). CDR1 is SGHTA, CDR2 FQGNSA, per germline. With 5 bases removed from V and 2 bases from J, the gap between germline ends came to 19 bases. The CDR3 consists of 17 residues. For the CDR3, the DNA is TGTGCCAGCAGCCATACTTCGGGGGTGAACGCCTACAATGAGCAGTTCTTC. This encodes CASSHTSGVNAYNEQFF.

V usage is TRBV7-2 and J usage is TRBJ1-3; D gene uncertain. CDR1 SGHTA and CDR2 FQGNSA come from the germline V gene. CDR3 length equals 16 residues. Trimming shortened V by 1 base and J by 0 bases, and 10 bases separated the two germline ends. The chain's CDR3 is CASSLGSTGSGNTIYF. DNA for the CDR3: TGTGCCAGCAGCTTAGGGTCGACGGGCTCTGGAAACACCATATATTTT.

The chain's CDR3 is CASSYSRTGSGSPLHF. The CDR3 DNA reads as TGTGCCAGCAGTTACTCGCGGACAGGGTCGGGTTCACCCCTCCACTTT. The V and J genes are TRBV6-5 and TRBJ1-6, with TRBD1 identical over 8 bases. CDR3 size: 16 residues. With 0 bases clipped from V and 9 bases from J, the junction kept 7 bases outside the gene matches. CDR1 is MNHEY, CDR2 SVGAGI, per germline.

This clonotype has a handful of counts. The J gene is TRBJ2-7, the V gene TRBV24-1; tentatively, D is TRBD1 or TRBD2 (5 bases each). The CDR3 covers 15 residues. V lost 11 bases, J lost 8 bases, and 27 bases lay in between. In germline, CDR1 is KGHDR, CDR2 SFDVKD. The CDR3 is CASRNGARKPGKQYF. The CDR3 coding sequence is TGTGCCAGCCGGAACGGGGCACGAAAGCCGGGGAAGCAGTACTTC.

The CDR3 reads CASSIRLAGRADTQYF. The CDR3 nucleotides read TGTGCCAGCAGTATACGACTAGCGGGACGGGCAGATACGCAGTATTTT. The rearrangement uses TRBV12-3 or TRBV12-4 and TRBJ2-3; TRBD2 matches at 11 bases. J gave up 4 bases and V 5 bases, and 8 bases lay outside the gene matches. The CDR3 runs to 16 residues.